The next 16 T cell receptor beta chains were all read from a single sample in a study of T cell repertoires in cytomegalovirus infection. One entry per CDR3 protein, called by TCRdb with MiXCR from the reads. Altogether about 490,000 distinct CDR3 sequences are present, more than 20% being singletons, with the ten largest covering roughly an eighth. The specimen was PBMCs. Source of these receptors: a human donor in good health (CMV status not recorded). Some clones in this sample may be carry-over from other donors' samples.

The chain is built from TRBV30 and TRBJ2-1; 8 bases fit TRBD2. In germline, CDR1 is GTSNPN, CDR2 SVGIG (reference sequence). The CDR3 covers 13 residues. With 5 bases clipped from V and 7 bases from J, the junction kept 7 bases outside the gene matches. CDR3 DNA: TGTGCCTGGGCCACGGGACTAGAGAATGAGCAGTTCTTC. This gives the protein CAWATGLENEQFF.

This clonotype was recorded a few times. The V and J genes are TRBV5-1 and TRBJ2-1, with 10 positions matching TRBD2. This CDR3 has 15 amino acids. V shed 4 bases and J 7 bases; nucleotides not matched to a gene: 8. The V gene's germline CDR1 is SGHRS and CDR2 YFSETQ. CDR3: CASSAGTSVANEQFF. Here the CDR3 DNA reads TGCGCCAGCAGCGCCGGGACTAGCGTCGCTAATGAGCAGTTCTTC.

This clonotype appeared many times. The rearrangement joins TRBV7-8 to TRBJ2-1; 11 nucleotides align to TRBD2. J gave up 5 bases and V 5 bases, and 5 bases lay outside the gene matches. The CDR3 extends over 15 amino acids. Looked up from germline, CDR1 is SGHVS and CDR2 is FQNEAQ. The CDR3 region has the DNA TGTGCCAGCAGCCTTACTAGCGGGAGCAACAATGAGCAGTTCTTC. This translates into CASSLTSGSNNEQFF.

The chain has TRBV28 and TRBJ1-2, with 7 positions matching TRBD1. The CDR3 spans 12 residues. Germline V gives CDR1 MDHEN, CDR2 SYDVKM. With V trimmed by 6 bases and J by 4 bases, 2 bases remained unmatched. The DNA for the CDR3 is TGTGCCAGCAGGACAGGGCCCTATGGCTACACCTTC. It is translated as CASRTGPYGYTF.

J is TRBJ2-3 and V is TRBV20-1; possible D gene TRBD1, 5 bases. The CDR3 extends over 13 amino acids. CDR1 is DFQATT, CDR2 SNEGSKA, per germline (reference sequence). The V and J ends lost 8 bases and 1 base respectively, with 13 bases between them. CDR3 residues: CSPRAAGTDTQYF. CDR3 in DNA: TGCAGTCCCAGGGCGGCGGGCACAGATACGCAGTATTTT.

On this clonotype itself: Because it lacks the conserved phenylalanine or tryptophan at the end, this CDR3 is likely a read error. CDR3: CASSGQTGGRSPLHL. Written as DNA, the CDR3 is TGTGCCAGCAGTGGTCAGACAGGGGGCCGTTCACCCCTCCACCTT. The chain is built from TRBV25-1 and TRBJ1-6, with TRBD1 matching over 10 bases. The CDR3 is made up of 15 amino acids. Germline-derived CDR1 and CDR2 are MGHDK and SYGVNS. The junction had 6 bases not matched to a gene; V was cut back by 4 bases and J by 9 bases.

The table lists this clonotype with a few counts. The genes are TRBV12-3 or TRBV12-4 and TRBJ1-1, with D unresolved. This CDR3 has 16 amino acids. The germline V and J ends were trimmed by 6 bases and 1 base, with 18 bases remaining between them. The CDR3 region has the DNA TGTGCCAGCAGCCATGCCCTGTCCATGGGGAACACTGAAGCTTTCTTT. Protein: CASSHALSMGNTEAFF.

At least ten counts were recorded for this clonotype. V is TRBV11-2 and J is TRBJ2-1; unclear D gene. Trimming removed 0 bases at V and 0 bases at J, with 15 bases between. The CDR3 has 18 amino acids. Germline CDR1 reads SGHAT; CDR2 reads FQNNGV. The CDR3 protein is CASSLDRGRRSSYNEQFF. CDR3 sequence (DNA): TGTGCCAGCAGCTTAGATCGAGGACGGCGGTCCTCCTACAATGAGCAGTTCTTC.

The chain joins TRBV28 to TRBJ2-7; D possibly corresponds to TRBD2 (5 bases). V lost 7 bases and J 4 bases, leaving 17 bases between the germline ends. The CDR3 is 14 amino acids. The germline V gene encodes CDR1 MDHEN and CDR2 SYDVKM. The DNA of the CDR3 is TGTGCCAGCACCCTGACTCCTAGCCGATACGAGCAGTACTTC. Amino acids: CASTLTPSRYEQYF.

This clonotype was recorded a few times. The genes are TRBV28 and TRBJ1-4; D not resolved. Germline-derived CDR1 and CDR2 are MDHEN and SYDVKM. CDR3 length: 14 residues. Trimming left V 3 bases short and J 2 bases short, with 7 bases between. The CDR3 sequence: CASSFGWTNEKLFF. The CDR3 bases are TGTGCCAGCAGTTTTGGGTGGACTAATGAAAAACTGTTTTTT.

Many counts were recorded for this clonotype. This chain joins TRBV7-9 and TRBJ1-2; 7 nucleotides match TRBD1. Germline V lookup: CDR1 SEHNR, CDR2 FQNEAQ (reference sequence). The ends lost 5 bases at V and 3 bases at J; junction bases unmatched: 9. The CDR3 is made up of 15 amino acids. The CDR3 coding sequence is TGTGCCAGCAGCCAAGAAAACAGGGGAGACTATGGCTACACCTTC. This sequence encodes CASSQENRGDYGYTF.

V and J are TRBV9 and TRBJ2-3; D uncertain. The CDR3 length is 17 residues. Germline CDR1 SGDLS, CDR2 YYNGEE. The ends were cut back, 4 bases at V and 4 bases at J, with 22 bases in the middle. CDR3: CASSPKSSVGVPDTQYF. As DNA, the CDR3 is TGTGCCAGCAGCCCAAAAAGCTCGGTAGGAGTCCCAGATACGCAGTATTTT.

This chain links TRBV28 with TRBJ2-1; D remains ambiguous. CDR3 length: 13 residues. The germline V gene has CDR1 MDHEN and CDR2 SYDVKM. Trimming took off 2 bases at V and 5 bases at J, with 7 bases between the two ends. The CDR3 DNA sequence: TGTGCCAGCAGTTTAACAGCAAACAATGAGCAGTTCTTC. It yields the protein CASSLTANNEQFF.

V is TRBV4-2 and J is TRBJ2-7; 11 bases line up with TRBD2. Unmatched junction bases numbered 6, after V lost 1 base and J lost 1 base. Germline loops: CDR1 LGHNA, CDR2 YNFKEQ. The CDR3 contains 17 residues. The CDR3 here is CASSQGAGTSGSYEQYF. CDR3 coding DNA: TGTGCCAGCAGCCAAGGAGCCGGGACTAGCGGTTCCTACGAGCAGTACTTC.

This clonotype was seen repeatedly, ten times or more. The rearrangement uses TRBV7-2 and TRBJ2-1; 9 bases align to TRBD1. The CDR3 covers 14 residues. With 5 bases clipped from V and 5 bases from J, the junction kept 4 bases outside the gene matches. CDR1 and CDR2 (germline): SGHTA, FQGNSA. The CDR3: CASSRRTGDNEQFF. CDR3 nucleotides: TGTGCCAGCAGCCGGAGGACAGGGGACAATGAGCAGTTCTTC.

V and J are TRBV6-4 and TRBJ1-1, with 7 bases identical to TRBD1. Germline CDR1 and CDR2: MRHNA and SNTAGT. CDR3 length equals 14 residues. V gave up 7 bases and J gave up 1 base; unmatched junction bases: 6. CDR3: CASMGGQKNTEAFF. The CDR3 DNA reads as TGTGCCAGCATGGGGGGACAGAAGAACACTGAAGCTTTCTTT.